The entry below describes one T cell receptor (beta chain). These data are taken from a study of T cell changes during pregnancy in multiple sclerosis. J was trimmed by 2 bases and V by 4 bases; bases with no gene match: 4. Germline V lookup: CDR1 SGHRS, CDR2 YFSETQ. The CDR3 totals 14 residues. Data came from immunoSEQ multiplex PCR; TCRdb stores just in-frame clones and leaves some out. Among tens of thousands of clones, 90% were seen once, and the ten largest hold more than 2.5%. The sequence came from a female donor in good health, enrolled as a control in a pregnancy study. The specimen was peripheral blood, collected in the first trimester of pregnancy. The chain joins TRBV5-1 to TRBJ1-2; TRBD1 agrees at 8 bases. The CDR3 DNA sequence: TGCGCCAGCAGCCCGGACAGGGCGAACTATGGCTACACCTTC. Translated, it gives CASSPDRANYGYTF.